One sample yielded the 21 T cell receptor beta chains listed below, sequenced in a study of T cells in Graves' hyperthyroidism and ophthalmopathy. Amplification of TCR beta CDR3 regions used RNA as the template. HTBI primers were the set used in a first-round RT-PCR of the TCR CDR3. In TCRdb, the multiplex PCR reads were re-called with MiXCR into one record per CDR3 protein. The sample comprises about 380,000 distinct CDR3 sequences, less than 20% of which are singletons, and 40% rests with the top ten. The specimen sequenced was blood. These receptors were collected from a man aged 18 to 30 with Graves' ophthalmopathy.

V and J are TRBV2 and TRBJ2-7, with 10 bases fitting TRBD2. Germline V gene data show CDR1 as SNHLY and CDR2 as FYNNEI. The CDR3 has 15 amino acids. V shed 7 bases and J 0 bases; nucleotides not matched to a gene: 6. CDR3 amino acids: CASKSGGDLSYEQYF. The DNA of the CDR3 is TGTGCCAGCAAGAGCGGGGGGGACCTCTCCTACGAGCAGTACTTC.

This clonotype was seen ten or more times. The V call is TRBV2, the J call TRBJ2-3; D unresolved. Trimming shortened V by 5 bases and J by 0 bases, and 6 bases separated the two germline ends. Germline V gene lookup returns CDR1 SNHLY and CDR2 FYNNEI. CDR3 length: 13 residues. The CDR3 DNA is TGTGCCAGCAGTCAGGTTAGCACAGATACGCAGTATTTT. This translates into CASSQVSTDTQYF. The variable domain in full, with the rest retrieved from reference TRBV2 and TRBJ2-3, is EPEVTQTPSHQVTQMGQEVILRCVPISNHLYFYWYRQILGQKVEFLVSFYNNEISEKSEIFDDQFSVERPDGSNFTLKIRSTKLEDSAMYFCASSQVSTDTQYFGPGTRLTVL.

The chain joins TRBV6-2 or TRBV6-3 to TRBJ2-3; 14 bases align to TRBD2. The J segment lost 4 bases and the V segment lost 5 bases, leaving 11 bases of the junction unmatched. The CDR3 extends over 18 amino acids. The germline V gene encodes CDR1 MNHEY and CDR2 SVGEGT. The CDR3 region has the DNA TGTGCCAGCAGTAGCGGACTAGCGGGGGGCCCCGGGGCAGATACGCAGTATTTT. The encoded protein is CASSSGLAGGPGADTQYF.

For this clonotype: Given the absence of the conserved phenylalanine or tryptophan at the CDR3 end, a read error is likely. The rearrangement joins TRBV6-1 to TRBJ1-1; TRBD1 agrees at 7 bases. Unmatched junction bases numbered 17, after V lost 7 bases and J lost 6 bases. Germline V lookup: CDR1 MNHNS, CDR2 SASEGT. CDR3 size: 16 residues. CDR3 DNA sequence: TGTGCCAGCACCTTAACCGGACCGGGACAGAGCGCTGAAGCTTTCCTT. Its translation: CASTLTGPGQSAEAFL.

A remark on this clonotype: As the CDR3 is not closed by the conserved phenylalanine or tryptophan, this likely results from a read error. The V and J genes are TRBV11-2 and TRBJ1-1; D may be TRBD1 (5 bases). The CDR3 consists of 15 residues. V lost 0 bases, J lost 2 bases, and 10 bases lay in between. Per germline, CDR1 SGHAT and CDR2 FQNNGV. This CDR3 is CASSLEVGVNTEAFS. CDR3 nucleotides: TGTGCCAGCAGCTTAGAGGTGGGGGTTAACACTGAAGCTTTCTCT.

This clonotype came up a few times. The V gene is TRBV5-1, the J gene TRBJ2-1, with TRBD2 matching 8 bases. The junction had 10 bases not matched to a gene; V was cut back by 1 base and J by 10 bases. The CDR3 length is 15 residues. CDR1 SGHRS and CDR2 YFSETQ come from the germline V gene. The CDR3 protein is CASSLSSGGLGEQFF. The CDR3, as DNA: TGCGCCAGCAGCTTGTCGTCGGGGGGGCTTGGAGAGCAGTTCTTC.

This clonotype was detected many times. The V call is TRBV6-2 or TRBV6-3, the J call TRBJ1-5, with 10 bases aligning to TRBD1. The CDR3 consists of 15 residues. After removal of 4 bases from V and 11 bases from J, the junction contained 11 bases not matched to a gene. CDR1 is MNHEY and CDR2 is SVGEGT in the germline V gene. In nucleotides, the CDR3 is TGTGCCAGCAGTTGGACAGGGGACAGGGGATCAGCCCAGCATTTT. It codes for CASSWTGDRGSAQHF.

The chain recombines TRBV27 with TRBJ1-6, with D tentatively TRBD1 (5 bases). Per germline, CDR1 MNHEY and CDR2 SMNVEV (reference sequence). V lost 1 base to trimming and J lost 10 bases, with 8 bases between them. The CDR3 runs 13 residues. Written as DNA, the CDR3 is TGTGCCAGCAGTTTATGGGGGGGGTCACCCCTCCACTTT. Residues: CASSLWGGSPLHF.

This clonotype was counted many times. The chain has TRBV27 and TRBJ2-3; no reliable D call. The CDR3 length is 13 residues. CDR1 is MNHEY, CDR2 SMNVEV, per germline (reference sequence). V was cut by 3 bases and J by 1 base, with 5 bases left in between. CDR3 region: CASSFLGTDTQYF. The CDR3 coding sequence is TGTGCCAGCAGTTTTTTGGGCACAGATACGCAGTATTTT.

This chain links TRBV27 with TRBJ2-3, with 12 positions matching TRBD2. The germline V gene has CDR1 MNHEY and CDR2 SMNVEV (reference sequence). This CDR3 comprises 19 residues. V was clipped by 6 bases and J by 2 bases; unmatched bases: 15. Here the CDR3 DNA reads TGTGCCAGCAGCCGGGGGCTAGCGGGGGGGCCCGCCCCCACAGATACGCAGTATTTT. It yields the protein CASSRGLAGGPAPTDTQYF.

In this sample, this clonotype turned up a few times. The genes are TRBV7-8 and TRBJ2-2, with D tentatively TRBD1 or TRBD2 (5 bases each). This CDR3 has 13 residues. Trimming removed 2 bases from V and 7 bases from J, with 8 bases in between. In germline, CDR1 is SGHVS, CDR2 FQNEAQ. The DNA of the CDR3 is TGTGCCAGCAGCTTACGGGGCGGCGGGGAGCTGTTTTTT. The encoded protein is CASSLRGGGELFF.

As to this clonotype: A much more abundant neighbour one base away suggests this may be a read error. The rearrangement joins TRBV6-1 to TRBJ2-4, with TRBD2 matching 9 bases. Looked up from germline, CDR1 is MNHNS and CDR2 is SASEGT. Losses at the gene ends were 2 bases for V and 1 base for J; bases not matched to a gene: 12. The CDR3 length is 19 residues. DNA for the CDR3: TGTGCCAGCAGTGAACAGACTAGCGGATACGTTATGGCCAAAAACATTCAGTACTTC. It translates to CASSEQTSGYVMAKNIQYF.

The chain couples TRBV5-1 to TRBJ2-5; TRBD1 aligns across 7 bases. CDR3 length: 16 amino acids. Germline V gene lookup returns CDR1 SGHRS and CDR2 YFSETQ. J lost 1 base, V lost 2 bases, and 8 bases had no gene match. The DNA of the CDR3 is TGCGCCAGCAGCTTAACAGGGGTCACATCCCAAGAGACCCAGTACTTC. Amino acid sequence: CASSLTGVTSQETQYF.

This clonotype was seen more than once but under ten times. The chain joins TRBV7-9 to TRBJ1-6; 9 positions agree with TRBD1. The CDR3 totals 14 residues. The germline CDR1 and CDR2 sequences are SEHNR and FQNEAQ (reference sequence). V gave up 5 bases and J gave up 9 bases; unmatched junction bases: 5. The CDR3 DNA sequence: TGTGCCAGCAGCCCAGGACAGGGGTTTTCACCCCTCCACTTT. Encoded protein: CASSPGQGFSPLHF.

This clonotype was counted once. The genes are TRBV14 and TRBJ1-2, with D possibly TRBD1 on 5 matching bases. The CDR3 spans 14 residues. Germline CDR1 and CDR2: SGHDN and FVKESK. The V end lost 3 bases, the J end lost 2 bases, and 10 bases lay between the germline ends. The CDR3 loop is CASSHDRGNYGYTF. In nucleotides, the CDR3 is TGTGCCAGCAGCCACGATCGGGGGAACTATGGCTACACCTTC.

The chain carries TRBV29-1 and TRBJ1-2; D is ambiguous. This CDR3 has 12 residues. The germline V gene has CDR1 SQVTM and CDR2 ANQGSEA. The V end lost 2 bases, the J end lost 0 bases, and 4 bases lay between the germline ends. Here the CDR3 DNA reads TGCAGCGTTGAACGAGCTAACTATGGCTACACCTTC. This codes for CSVERANYGYTF.

This clonotype was counted ten times or more. The CDR3 spells CASSPQLEMNTEAFF. The CDR3 bases are TGTGCCAGCTCACCACAGTTGGAGATGAACACTGAAGCTTTCTTT. The chain uses TRBV18 and TRBJ1-1, with D unclear. This CDR3 contains 15 residues. In germline, CDR1 is KGHSH, CDR2 LQKENI. V was cut by 1 base and J by 0 bases, with 9 bases left in between.

This clonotype was counted many times. The chain has TRBV3-1 and TRBJ1-2, with 8 positions matching TRBD1. The CDR3 is 14 amino acids. Germline CDR1 LGHDT, CDR2 YNNKEL (reference sequence). V lost 0 bases and J lost 4; bases outside the gene matches: 1. CDR3 in amino acids: CASSQDTGGYGYTF. The CDR3 nucleotides are TGTGCCAGCAGCCAAGATACAGGGGGCTATGGCTACACCTTC.

This rearrangement joins TRBV6-2 or TRBV6-3 to TRBJ1-5, with D possibly TRBD1 on 5 matching bases. The CDR3 has 14 residues. V shed 2 bases and J shed 1 base, with 6 bases lying between them. Germline CDR1 and CDR2: MNHEY and SVGEGT. This CDR3 reads CASSYDSSNQPQHF. CDR3 coding DNA: TGTGCCAGCAGTTACGACAGCAGCAATCAGCCCCAGCATTTT.

This clonotype was recorded many times. The V and J genes are TRBV11-2 and TRBJ2-2; D gene ambiguous. The CDR3 covers 15 residues. The V gene's germline CDR1 is SGHAT and CDR2 FQNNGV. With 6 bases removed from V and 1 base from J, the gap between germline ends came to 12 bases. CDR3 sequence: CASSRQGMNTGELFF. CDR3 nucleotides: TGTGCCAGCAGTAGACAAGGGATGAACACCGGGGAGCTGTTTTTT.

This clonotype was seen at least ten times. The rearrangement joins TRBV9 to TRBJ1-2, with 7 positions matching TRBD1. Germline V CDR1 and CDR2: SGDLS, YYNGEE. J lost 3 bases, V lost 1 base, and 9 bases had no gene match. This CDR3 has 16 residues. CDR3 in DNA: TGTGCCAGCAGCGTACCCTCCCAGGGGGTCGACTATGGCTACACCTTC. This translates into CASSVPSQGVDYGYTF.